This T cell receptor beta chain stems from a study of PD-L1 blockade in urothelial cancer. The overall study: Blood analysis took place 3 weeks (second dose) and 6 weeks after treatment start.

The CDR3 sequence is 15 residues long. V was cut by 4 bases and J by 3 bases, with 13 bases left in between. Germline values: CDR1 SGHNT, CDR2 YENEEA. Sequencing was performed with immunoSEQ multiplex PCR; in TCRdb, only in-frame clones are kept and a portion is missing. The data show 130,000 or so clones, around 84% seen once. Noted time point: pretreatment peripheral blood. Between 1 and 8 samples, pretreatment and on-treatment, were given by each patient. The TCR originated in a man in his fifties or sixties with urothelial cancer. The sample consisted of PBMCs, taken around atezolizumab (anti-PD-L1) treatment. The J gene is TRBJ2-1, the V gene TRBV11-3; D might be TRBD2 (6 bases). The CDR3 DNA reads as TGTGCCAGCAGCTCCGCCGGAGCGGGCTACAATGAGCAGTTCTTC. Translation: CASSSAGAGYNEQFF. The whole variable domain, remainder taken from reference TRBV11-3 and TRBJ2-1, is EAGVVQSPRYKIIEKKQPVAFWCNPISGHNTLYWYLQNLGQGPELLIRYENEEAVDDSQLPKDRFSAERLKGVDSTLKIQPAELGDSAVYLCASSSAGAGYNEQFFGPGTRLTVL.